These 5 T cell receptor beta chains came from one sample sequenced in a study of cytomegalovirus exposure and HLA in healthy donors. The PCR contained 60 Vbeta and 13 Jbeta primers. This table comes from immunoSEQ multiplex PCR, and its TCRdb copy is limited to in-frame clones, with some not included. This listing includes tens of thousands of clones. The sample was PBMCs. Receptors were obtained from a man aged 50-60 years in good health and CMV-seronegative.

This sequence joins TRBV5-6 and TRBJ2-3, with 8 bases that match TRBD2. This CDR3 spans 14 amino acids. CDR1 and CDR2 from the germline V gene are SGHDT and YYEEEE. V shed 5 bases and J 4 bases; nucleotides not matched to a gene: 6. DNA of the CDR3: TGTGCCAGCAGGCGCGGGGGGTTGGCAGATACGCAGTATTTT. Residues: CASRRGGLADTQYF.

V is TRBV4-2 and J is TRBJ1-6, with a weak D call TRBD1 (5 bases). Trimming left V 2 bases short and J 3 bases short, with 8 bases between. Germline CDR1 and CDR2: LGHNA and YNFKEQ. This CDR3 is built from 15 residues. The DNA for the CDR3 is TGTGCCAGCAGCCAATCGACAGACTATAATTCACCCCTCCACTTT. It codes for CASSQSTDYNSPLHF.

The rearrangement links TRBV5-1 to TRBJ2-7; a weak D match, TRBD2 (5 bases). The CDR3 has 15 residues. Trimming took off 0 bases at V and 3 bases at J, with 13 bases between the two ends. The germline V gene encodes CDR1 SGHRS and CDR2 YFSETQ. The CDR3 DNA reads TGCGCCAGCAGCTTGGTGGGGAGTTCGAACTACGAGCAGTACTTC. Protein product: CASSLVGSSNYEQYF.

The chain links TRBV7-9 to TRBJ2-7, with D perhaps matching TRBD2 (6 bases). This CDR3 is built from 14 residues. Deletions cut 6 bases from V and 0 bases from J, with 12 bases between. Looked up from germline, CDR1 is SEHNR and CDR2 is FQNEAQ (reference sequence). The CDR3 sequence: CASSEMEGSYEQYF. The CDR3 coding sequence is TGTGCCAGCAGTGAGATGGAGGGCTCCTACGAGCAGTACTTC.

This sequence joins TRBV6-1 and TRBJ2-1; D gene ambiguous. Germline assignment: CDR1 MNHNS and CDR2 SASEGT. V dropped 4 bases and J dropped 5 bases, with 9 bases sitting between them. This CDR3 region has 13 residues. The CDR3 sequence is CASSGYTDNEQFF. The CDR3 nucleotides read TGTGCCAGCAGTGGGTACACAGACAATGAGCAGTTCTTC.